A selection of T cell receptor beta chains follows, all from one sample in a study of a mutant IDH1 vaccine in newly diagnosed glioma. Antigens for these TCRs are unknown. Method: immunoSEQ multiplex PCR; TCRdb's copy keeps in-frame clones and lacks some. In the table there are around 50,000 clones, about 81% of which are singletons. The sequencing here drew on PBMCs, taken from a glioma patient whose treatment included an IDH1 peptide vaccine. The receptor set was obtained from a woman aged 25 to 39 with glioma. Some clones in this sample may be carry-over from other donors' samples. CDR3s leave out the opening cysteine and the closing phenylalanine or tryptophan. Rows give clone size only sometimes, using once, few, many, or a class for an expanded clone.

TRBV29-1	once	SAIIGYGYT
TRBV6-1	NA	ASSEQGGSGYYGYT
TRBV2	NA	ASSRIQGRSQPQH
TRBV19	NA	ASSPGLGNYGYT
TRBV19	NA	ASSPGVYSNQPQH
TRBV4-1	medium-sized	ASSQVEYTDTQY
TRBV10-3	NA	AISESRGGLAGEETQY
TRBV2	NA	ASSDPRSGTGDEQY
TRBV11-2	NA	ASSPGTGARNEKLF
TRBV20-1	NA	SAREGGGYT
TRBV19	few	ASSLRGHGLNQPQH
TRBV5-6	NA	ASLAGDEQF
TRBV11-2	NA	ASSRLKETQY
TRBV6-5	NA	ASMVEKAGNTIY
TRBV6-5	NA	ASSPAMTGSTEAF
TRBV29-1	NA	SARGWASGRGSKNIQY
TRBV25-1	NA	ASSTRDREKLF
TRBV19	NA	ASGARTPSY
TRBV6-5	NA	ASSYRLAGEEDEQF
TRBV30	NA	AWSVLGTSGNTIY
TRBV2	NA	ASTTLSGYT
TRBV19	few	ASSLEGLAGYEQY
TRBV27	NA	ASRLRRDTGELF
TRBV7-2	once	ASSTSRDRGQPQH
TRBV5-6	NA	ASSLWQGASQPQH
TRBV29-1	NA	SGGGGKTEAF
TRBV7-8	NA	ASSLRGFHEQY
TRBV2	NA	ASSGTSGGNEQF
TRBV9	NA	ASSARTENGYT
TRBV5-1	NA	ASSTGTGDREQF
TRBV6-5	NA	ASSYGGEGTEAF
TRBV4-1	NA	ASSQLSNEQF
TRBV5-1	once	ASSSIGTGPQDGYT
TRBV30	NA	AWSPPGAYEQY
TRBV7-2	NA	ASSSLPGLAGPREQY
TRBV29-1	NA	SVEGPTNYGYT
TRBV5-1	NA	ASRRPTNEQF
TRBV29-1	NA	SPKHRGEAPGHQTYEQY
TRBV19	NA	ASELRTGDYGYT
TRBV19	NA	ASSMSPPYEAF
TRBV6-5	NA	ASSYSPVGYEQY
TRBV2	NA	ASSKEDSGYGYT
TRBV5-1	NA	ASSLESGVGTGELF
TRBV9	NA	ASSGQQGAFTEAF
TRBV30	NA	AWSTGLDTQY
TRBV27	NA	ASSDPWGLGTGELF
TRBV6-5	NA	ASSLGIPGAEAF
TRBV2	NA	ASSERVAGALNEQF
TRBV5-5	NA	ASSLFTSRVLDEQY
TRBV9	NA	ASSVDGSSGNTIY
TRBV7-6	NA	ASSLGPLGEQY
TRBV2	once	ASTPDRFWRKLF
TRBV29-1	NA	SVEFGAHANYGYT